The 9 T cell receptor beta chains in this list originate from one sample, sequenced in a study of blood T cells in healthy people across ages. Primers used in a second PCR of about 7 to 12 cycles were a sample-barcoded 5' primer and a J-beta primer mix. TCRdb redid the calling of the 5' RACE reads with MiXCR, one entry per CDR3 protein. Seen here are approximately 1,700,000 distinct CDR3 sequences, 39% observed once, and the top ten hold roughly 23%. The sequencing input was blood. These receptors came from a human donor in good health.

This clonotype has more than one count but fewer than ten. The chain links TRBV28 to TRBJ2-7; 9 bases map to TRBD1. The better agreement between TRBJ2-5 and the DNA end casts doubt on the J call. This CDR3 spans 14 amino acids. Germline lookup yields CDR1 MDHEN and CDR2 SYDVKM. The CDR3 nucleotides are TGTGCCAGTATTTCTACAGGGGGCATGGGGACCCAGTACTTC. Translating gives CASISTGGMGTQYF.

The V call is TRBV4-1, the J call TRBJ2-6; TRBD1 might be the D (5 bases). The germline V gene encodes CDR1 MGHRA and CDR2 YSYEKL. V shed 6 bases and J shed 8 bases, with 11 bases lying between them. CDR3 length: 13 amino acids. The CDR3 sequence is CASSPQGTNVLTF. DNA of the CDR3: TGCGCCAGCAGTCCCCAGGGTACCAACGTCCTGACTTTC.

This clonotype was detected only once. V is TRBV7-2 and J is TRBJ1-2; 9 nucleotides align to TRBD1. Per the germline V gene, CDR1 is SGHTA and CDR2 is FQGNSA. The CDR3 totals 15 residues. With 5 bases clipped from V and 1 base from J, the junction kept 5 bases outside the gene matches. The CDR3 DNA follows: TGTGCCAGCAGCGATCGGACAGGGGTTAACTATGGCTACACCTTC. Encoded protein: CASSDRTGVNYGYTF.

The J gene is TRBJ1-1, the V gene TRBV20-1; possibly TRBD1 for D (5 bases). Germline loops: CDR1 DFQATT, CDR2 SNEGSKA (reference sequence). The length of the CDR3 is 14 residues. The ends were cut back, 5 bases at V and 5 bases at J, with 18 bases in the middle. The CDR3 nucleotides read TGCAGTGCTGGTCAGAAATTTGAGGGGACTGAAGCTTTCTTT. It translates to CSAGQKFEGTEAFF.

CDR3: CSASDSRWEKLFF. DNA for the CDR3: TGCAGTGCTAGCGACTCCCGCTGGGAAAAACTGTTTTTT. The rearrangement uses TRBV20-1 and TRBJ1-4; D is uncertain. In germline, CDR1 is DFQATT, CDR2 SNEGSKA (reference sequence). The CDR3 sequence is 13 residues long. Trimming stripped 3 bases from V and 8 bases from J, with 13 bases between.

V and J are TRBV6-6 and TRBJ2-6; no clear D gene. CDR3 length equals 15 residues. Germline CDR1 reads MNHNY; CDR2 reads SVGAGI (reference sequence). Trimming took off 4 bases at V and 4 bases at J, with 11 bases between the two ends. Written as DNA, the CDR3 is TGTGCCAGCAGTTTCCTCGCCCAGGGGGCCAACGTCCTGACTTTC. It translates to CASSFLAQGANVLTF.

The V and J genes are TRBV11-3 and TRBJ2-3, with TRBD2 matching over 10 bases. The CDR3 loop spans 17 amino acids. Germline trimming cut 5 bases from V and 3 bases from J; bases unmatched to any gene: 11. Germline V lookup: CDR1 SGHNT, CDR2 YENEEA. The CDR3 sequence: CASSRSASSGGTDTQYF. In nucleotides, the CDR3 is TGTGCCAGCAGCCGATCGGCGTCTAGCGGGGGTACAGATACGCAGTATTTT.

This rearrangement joins TRBV28 to TRBJ2-5, with 7 bases aligning to TRBD1. The ends lost 5 bases at V and 5 bases at J; junction bases unmatched: 14. Germline lookup yields CDR1 MDHEN and CDR2 SYDVKM. The CDR3 runs 16 residues. CDR3 protein: CASSPTRGHRWETQYF. DNA of the CDR3: TGTGCCAGCAGTCCTACAAGGGGGCATCGTTGGGAGACCCAGTACTTC.

The CDR3 DNA reads TGTGCCAGCAGCCAAGACAGGGCTGGGAATTCACCCCTCCACTTT. The encoded protein is CASSQDRAGNSPLHF. J is TRBJ1-6 and V is TRBV3-1; D possibly corresponds to TRBD1 (5 bases). The CDR3 contains 15 residues. The V and J ends lost 0 bases and 7 bases respectively, with 10 bases between them. Germline lookup yields CDR1 LGHDT and CDR2 YNNKEL (reference sequence).